The 10 T cell receptor beta chains in this list originate from one sample, sequenced in a study of shared clonotypes between healthy human individuals. TCRdb's copy holds only in-frame clones and misses some; the assay was immunoSEQ multiplex PCR. The sample holds about 1.5 million clones, around 97% seen once. Material for sequencing was naive CD4+ T cells sorted from blood. Subset indicated: CD45RA+ positively selected. All receptors derive from a man aged 25 to 40 in good health.

The chain has TRBV18 and TRBJ1-2; TRBD1 matches 10 bases. The CDR3 loop spans 15 amino acids. Germline CDR1 and CDR2: KGHSH and LQKENI. The trim removed 5 bases at V and 3 bases at J, leaving 6 bases unmatched. The CDR3 DNA reads TGTGCCAGCTCAGGACGGGACAGGGGACACTATGGCTACACCTTC. Its translation is CASSGRDRGHYGYTF.

A note on this clone: Within the sample, other DNA sequences also encode this same CDR3. This rearrangement joins TRBV9 to TRBJ1-4; 9 nucleotides match TRBD1. Germline V gene sequence: CDR1 SGDLS, CDR2 YYNGEE. This CDR3 spans 15 amino acids. The ends lost 0 bases at V and 8 bases at J; junction bases unmatched: 5. Written as DNA, the CDR3 is TGTGCCAGCAGCGTAGTGGGACAGGGAGGGGAAAAACTGTTTTTT. As protein: CASSVVGQGGEKLFF. The full variable domain, its missing parts supplied by reference TRBV9 and TRBJ1-4, is DSGVTQTPKHLITATGQRVTLRCSPRSGDLSVYWYQQSLDQGLQFLIQYYNGEERAKGNILERFSAQQFPDLHSELNLSSLELGDSALYFCASSVVGQGGEKLFFGSGTQLSVL.

This clone has a single count. This CDR3 is also generated by other DNA sequences in the sample. The chain links TRBV5-4 to TRBJ2-5; no reliable D call. V was trimmed by 0 bases and J by 5 bases, leaving 8 bases between them. The germline CDR1 and CDR2 sequences are SGHNT and YYREEE (reference sequence). The CDR3 is made up of 13 amino acids. CDR3: CASSLAGRETQYF. As DNA, the CDR3 is TGTGCCAGCAGCTTGGCCGGCAGGGAGACCCAGTACTTC.

Points on this clone: This sample includes further DNA sequences coding for the same CDR3. The rearrangement uses TRBV9 and TRBJ2-2, with no clear D. The CDR3 loop spans 15 amino acids. Between the trimmed V and J ends, which lost 0 bases and 1 base, there was a span of 7 bases. The germline V gene encodes CDR1 SGDLS and CDR2 YYNGEE. The CDR3 here is CASSVGSLNTGELFF. The CDR3 DNA reads as TGTGCCAGCAGCGTAGGATCTTTGAACACCGGGGAGCTGTTTTTT.

The rearrangement joins TRBV5-1 to TRBJ1-1, with D possibly TRBD1 on 6 matching bases. Germline V gene lookup returns CDR1 SGHRS and CDR2 YFSETQ. There are 13 residues in the CDR3. Deletions cut 0 bases from V and 7 bases from J, with 10 bases between. Here the CDR3 DNA reads TGCGCCAGCAGCTTGGGCCTGACAGGTGAAGCTTTCTTT. It encodes CASSLGLTGEAFF.

The J gene is TRBJ2-3, the V gene TRBV7-9; 9 nucleotides line up with TRBD2. CDR1 and CDR2 from the germline V gene are SEHNR and FQNEAQ (reference sequence). The junction had 6 bases not matched to a gene; V was cut back by 7 bases and J by 1 base. The CDR3 covers 15 residues. This CDR3 is CASTFSGRGTDTQYF. In DNA form, the CDR3 reads TGTGCCAGCACCTTTAGCGGGAGAGGCACAGATACGCAGTATTTT.

The chain carries TRBV5-4 and TRBJ2-7; D gene ambiguous. The germline V and J ends were trimmed by 2 bases and 0 bases, with 9 bases remaining between them. Germline V gene data show CDR1 as SGHNT and CDR2 as YYREEE (reference sequence). This CDR3 is built from 14 residues. CDR3 region: CASSFGQDSYEQYF. CDR3 nucleotides: TGTGCCAGCAGCTTCGGGCAGGACTCCTACGAGCAGTACTTC.

The chain is built from TRBV11-2 and TRBJ2-1, with D uncertain. The CDR3 runs to 13 residues. The V gene lost 7 bases and the J gene lost 9 bases, with 16 bases spanning the gap. CDR1 and CDR2 (germline): SGHAT, FQNNGV. CDR3 in amino acids: CASTLGSIGEQFF. CDR3 DNA sequence: TGTGCCAGCACTTTGGGCTCGATCGGTGAGCAGTTCTTC.

This clone was recorded only once. The chain uses TRBV28 and TRBJ2-7; D possibly corresponds to TRBD2 (6 bases). V was cut by 6 bases and J by 4 bases, with 16 bases left in between. CDR3 size: 14 residues. Germline V lookup: CDR1 MDHEN, CDR2 SYDVKM. DNA of the CDR3: TGTGCCAGCAGGCCTCCCGGGACTGGATACGAGCAGTACTTC. It yields the protein CASRPPGTGYEQYF.

The chain joins TRBV14 to TRBJ2-3; TRBD2 is a possible D gene (6 bases). V lost 5 bases and J lost 5, with 17 bases in between. Germline V gives CDR1 SGHDN, CDR2 FVKESK. The CDR3 has 15 residues. This CDR3 reads CASSVLGAGRDTQYF. DNA of the CDR3: TGTGCCAGCAGCGTCTTAGGGGCCGGGAGAGATACGCAGTATTTT.